Listed here are 21 T cell receptor beta chains from one sample, sequenced in a study of T cell responses to AZD1222 COVID-19 vaccine. TCRdb's table, derived via immunoSEQ multiplex PCR, lists solely in-frame clones and lacks some. The repertoire holds about 130,000 clones, with roughly 90% as singletons. Sequences were derived from peripheral blood, sampled on day 0 of AZD1222 vaccination. All receptors come from an adult in good health.

The chain recombines TRBV5-6 with TRBJ1-1, with D possibly being TRBD1 (5 bases). Per germline, CDR1 SGHDT and CDR2 YYEEEE. Trimming took off 1 base at V and 4 bases at J, with 23 bases between the two ends. The length of the CDR3 is 18 residues. Here the CDR3 DNA reads TGTGCCAGCAGCTTGCGTCTGGGGGGTTCAAAGAAAATCACTGAAGCTTTCTTT. Protein: CASSLRLGGSKKITEAFF.

This sequence joins TRBV12-5 and TRBJ1-4, with D possibly TRBD1 on 6 matching bases. The V and J ends lost 0 bases and 0 bases respectively, with 8 bases between them. The CDR3 consists of 16 residues. CDR1 is LGHNT, CDR2 FRNRAP, per germline. The CDR3, as DNA: TGTGCTAGTGGTTTGGTAGGGGGGTCAACTAATGAAAAACTGTTTTTT. It codes for CASGLVGGSTNEKLFF. Variable domain in full (rest from reference TRBV12-5 and TRBJ1-4): DARVTQTPRHKVTEMGQEVTMRCQPILGHNTVFWYRQTMMQGLELLAYFRNRAPLDDSGMPKDRFSAEMPDATLATLKIQPSEPRDSAVYFCASGLVGGSTNEKLFFGSGTQLSVL.

CDR3 bases: TGCGCCAGCAGCGCAGTTTTACGGGGCACTGAAGCTTTCTTT. Translated: CASSAVLRGTEAFF. The chain carries TRBV4-1 and TRBJ1-1; D remains ambiguous. This CDR3 is 14 amino acids long. Trimming pared 5 bases from V and 4 bases from J, leaving 14 bases between. Per germline, CDR1 MGHRA and CDR2 YSYEKL.

The gene calls are TRBV24-1 and TRBJ2-7; D is uncertain. There are 9 residues in the CDR3. CDR1 is KGHDR, CDR2 SFDVKD, per germline. Trimming took 9 bases from V and 3 from J, leaving 2 bases between them. CDR3 DNA: TGTGCCACCTTCTACGAGCAGTACTTC. It encodes CATFYEQYF.

The count of this clone is one. The rearrangement links TRBV28 to TRBJ2-7, with D perhaps matching TRBD1 (6 bases). The germline V gene has CDR1 MDHEN and CDR2 SYDVKM. The germline V and J ends were trimmed by 6 bases and 3 bases, with 15 bases remaining between them. The CDR3 is 14 amino acids. The DNA for the CDR3 is TGTGCCAGCAGAAAACAGGGCCTCCTCTACGAGCAGTACTTC. Translated: CASRKQGLLYEQYF.

The gene calls are TRBV6-6 and TRBJ1-5; possible D gene TRBD1, 5 bases. Germline V gene data show CDR1 as MNHNY and CDR2 as SVGAGI (reference sequence). V was trimmed by 10 bases and J by 6 bases, leaving 16 bases between them. The CDR3 is made up of 13 amino acids. The CDR3 reads CAIGDTGSQPQHF. In DNA, the CDR3 is TGTGCCATCGGAGACACAGGTTCTCAGCCCCAGCATTTT.

V usage is TRBV29-1 and J usage is TRBJ1-2, with 10 bases lining up with TRBD1. The junction had 5 bases not matched to a gene; V was cut back by 5 bases and J by 5 bases. Germline CDR1 SQVTM, CDR2 ANQGSEA. The CDR3 contains 13 residues. CDR3 in amino acids: CSVQTGGAYGYTF. Here the CDR3 DNA reads TGCAGCGTTCAGACAGGGGGCGCATATGGCTACACCTTC.

This chain joins TRBV19 and TRBJ2-3; either TRBD1 or TRBD2 may fit D (6 bases each). The CDR3 spans 15 residues. The V gene's germline CDR1 is LNHDA and CDR2 SQIVND (reference sequence). Trimming cost V 0 bases and J 8 bases, with 15 bases left between them. CDR3 residues: CASSIDHRGPVTQYF. CDR3 in DNA: TGTGCCAGTAGTATAGATCACCGGGGGCCGGTTACGCAGTATTTT.

The chain combines TRBV19 with TRBJ2-5, with 10 bases lining up with TRBD2. Germline loops: CDR1 LNHDA, CDR2 SQIVND (reference sequence). The length of the CDR3 is 16 residues. V shed 6 bases and J 5 bases; nucleotides not matched to a gene: 12. CDR3 DNA: TGTGCCAGTAGCACCACCACGGGACTAGCGTTGGAGACCCAGTACTTC. Translation: CASSTTTGLALETQYF.

The chain links TRBV4-1 to TRBJ1-1; TRBD1 matches 7 bases. Germline trimming cut 4 bases from V and 1 base from J; bases unmatched to any gene: 12. This CDR3 is built from 17 residues. In germline, CDR1 is MGHRA, CDR2 YSYEKL. CDR3 protein: CASSPRGPGTANTEAFF. The CDR3, as DNA: TGCGCCAGCAGCCCCAGAGGCCCAGGGACAGCGAACACTGAAGCTTTCTTT.

This chain joins TRBV27 and TRBJ1-1; the D gene is possibly TRBD1 (5 bases). Germline V CDR1 and CDR2: MNHEY, SMNVEV (reference sequence). Deletions cut 5 bases from V and 1 base from J, with 17 bases between. The CDR3 length is 16 residues. The CDR3 bases are TGTGCCAGCAGTCCATGGGGGACTGTTCCGAACACTGAAGCTTTCTTT. It codes for CASSPWGTVPNTEAFF.

The chain joins TRBV27 to TRBJ2-7; D might be TRBD2 (5 bases). The CDR3 sequence is 11 residues long. CDR1 is MNHEY and CDR2 is SMNVEV in the germline V gene (reference sequence). V lost 7 bases, J lost 4 bases, and 8 bases lay in between. CDR3 region: CASIRGYEQYF. For the CDR3, the DNA is TGTGCCAGCATTAGAGGGTACGAGCAGTACTTC.

This chain connects TRBV7-3 to TRBJ2-3; 11 bases match TRBD2. Germline CDR1 SGHTA, CDR2 FQGTGA. The length of the CDR3 is 15 residues. With 5 bases clipped from V and 9 bases from J, the junction kept 10 bases outside the gene matches. CDR3 amino acids: CASSPGASGGRTQYF. CDR3 sequence (DNA): TGTGCCAGCAGCCCCGGGGCTAGCGGGGGGAGAACGCAGTATTTT.

The rearrangement joins TRBV25-1 to TRBJ1-2; D is undetermined. CDR3 size: 12 residues. Germline CDR1 is MGHDK and CDR2 is SYGVNS. V was pared by 4 bases and J by 4 bases, with 7 bases between. The CDR3 is CASSAQTYGYTF. DNA of the CDR3: TGTGCCAGCAGTGCGCAGACCTATGGCTACACCTTC.

The CDR3 DNA reads as TGTGCCAGCAGTTTATTCACGGGGCGGGAGGTGCCAGATACGCAGTATTTT. Translated, it gives CASSLFTGREVPDTQYF. The V gene is TRBV27, the J gene TRBJ2-3, with 8 positions matching TRBD2. The CDR3 length is 17 residues. V was pared by 1 base and J by 4 bases, with 10 bases of the junction left unmatched. Germline loops: CDR1 MNHEY, CDR2 SMNVEV (reference sequence).

This chain uses TRBV5-1 with TRBJ2-1; 8 nucleotides align to TRBD1. The CDR3 contains 14 residues. Trimming cost V 4 bases and J 6 bases; bases outside gene matches: 6. Germline V gene sequence: CDR1 SGHRS, CDR2 YFSETQ. CDR3 protein: CASSADRVFNEQFF. The CDR3 DNA is TGCGCCAGCAGCGCGGACAGGGTTTTCAATGAGCAGTTCTTC.

The chain employs TRBV14 and TRBJ1-2; D is unresolved. Germline V gene data show CDR1 as SGHDN and CDR2 as FVKESK. The CDR3 has 14 amino acids. V was clipped by 0 bases and J by 5 bases, with 10 bases between them. DNA of the CDR3: TGTGCCAGCAGCCAAGATTCGGGCTTTTATGGCTACACCTTC. Translated, it gives CASSQDSGFYGYTF.

V usage is TRBV6-5 and J usage is TRBJ1-2; TRBD1 might be the D (6 bases). CDR1 is MNHEY and CDR2 is SVGAGI in the germline V gene. The CDR3 covers 15 residues. V lost 6 bases and J lost 7, with 21 bases in between. In nucleotides, the CDR3 is TGTGCCAGCAGACCGCCGAATACAGGGCTCACTGGCTACACCTTC. It is translated as CASRPPNTGLTGYTF.

The chain is built from TRBV19 and TRBJ1-4; 7 bases fit TRBD1. The CDR3 is 16 amino acids. Germline V lookup: CDR1 LNHDA, CDR2 SQIVND (reference sequence). Trimming removed 5 bases from V and 7 bases from J; junction bases left unmatched: 13. The CDR3 protein is CASSSPRQGLSEKLFF. DNA of the CDR3: TGTGCCAGTAGTTCCCCCCGACAGGGACTGAGTGAAAAACTGTTTTTT.

CDR3 region: CASSQDAREGVNNYGYTF. The DNA for the CDR3 is TGTGCCAGCAGCCAAGACGCCCGTGAGGGAGTAAATAACTATGGCTACACCTTC. This chain uses TRBV4-2 with TRBJ1-2; no firm D call. V lost 0 bases and J 1 base, leaving 18 bases between the germline ends. Germline CDR1 LGHNA, CDR2 YNFKEQ. This CDR3 comprises 18 residues.

A few counts support this clone. J is TRBJ1-3 and V is TRBV6-2 or TRBV6-3, with D possibly matching TRBD1 (6 bases). The CDR3 is made up of 16 amino acids. V was pared by 2 bases and J by 0 bases, with 11 bases between. From germline, CDR1 is MNHEY and CDR2 SVGEGT. The DNA for the CDR3 is TGTGCCAGCAGTTACGGGACACCGAGCTCTGGAAACACCATATATTTT. Encoded protein: CASSYGTPSSGNTIYF.